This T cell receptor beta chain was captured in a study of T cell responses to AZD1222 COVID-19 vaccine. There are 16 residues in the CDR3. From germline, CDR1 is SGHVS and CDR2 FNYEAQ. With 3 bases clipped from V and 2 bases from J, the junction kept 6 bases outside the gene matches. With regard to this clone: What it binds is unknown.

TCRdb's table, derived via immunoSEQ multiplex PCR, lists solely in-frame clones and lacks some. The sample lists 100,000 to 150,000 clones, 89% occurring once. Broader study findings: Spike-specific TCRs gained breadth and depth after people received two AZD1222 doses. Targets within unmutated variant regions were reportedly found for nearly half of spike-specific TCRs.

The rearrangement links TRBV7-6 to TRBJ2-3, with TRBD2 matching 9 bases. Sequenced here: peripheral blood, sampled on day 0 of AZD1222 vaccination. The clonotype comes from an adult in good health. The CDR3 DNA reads TGTGCCAGCAGCTTCCTGACTAGCGGAATCACAGATACGCAGTATTTT. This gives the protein CASSFLTSGITDTQYF.